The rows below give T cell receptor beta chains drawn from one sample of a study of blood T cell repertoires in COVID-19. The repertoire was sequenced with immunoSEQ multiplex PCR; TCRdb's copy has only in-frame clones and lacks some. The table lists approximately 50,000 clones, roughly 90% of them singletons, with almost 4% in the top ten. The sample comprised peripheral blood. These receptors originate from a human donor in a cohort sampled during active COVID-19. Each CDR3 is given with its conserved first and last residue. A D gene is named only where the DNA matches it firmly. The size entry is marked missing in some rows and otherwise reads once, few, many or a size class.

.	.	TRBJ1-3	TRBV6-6	CASSGPDSDSGNTIYF	TGTGCCAGCAGTGGGCCGGACAGTGACTCTGGAAACACCATATATTTT
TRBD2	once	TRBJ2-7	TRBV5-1	CASSLDPAGLYEQYF	TGCGCCAGCAGCTTGGATCCAGCGGGACTATACGAGCAGTACTTC
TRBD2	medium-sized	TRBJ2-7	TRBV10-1	CASNVVAGGEQYF	TGCGCCAGCAATGTGGTAGCGGGAGGCGAGCAGTACTTC
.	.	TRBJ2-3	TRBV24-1	CATSERLEADTQYF	TGTGCCACCAGTGAGCGACTAGAGGCCGATACGCAGTATTTT
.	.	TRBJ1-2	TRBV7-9	CASILLGEGIGYTF	TGTGCCAGCATCCTGCTGGGGGAGGGTATAGGCTACACCTTC
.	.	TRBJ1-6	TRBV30	CAWTLNSPLHF	TGTGCCTGGACCCTTAATTCACCCCTCCACTTT
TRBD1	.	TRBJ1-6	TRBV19	CASSTWTGANSPLHF	TGTGCCAGTAGTACTTGGACAGGCGCTAATTCACCCCTCCACTTT
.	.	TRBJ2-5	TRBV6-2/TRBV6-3	CASSYSEAGTYQETQYF	TGTGCCAGCAGTTACTCCGAGGCAGGGACATACCAAGAGACCCAGTACTTC
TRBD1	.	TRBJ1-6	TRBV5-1	CASREGALSNSPLHF	TGCGCCAGCAGAGAGGGGGCCTTAAGCAATTCACCCCTCCACTTT
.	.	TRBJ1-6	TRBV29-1	CSVVEDINSPLHF	TGCAGCGTTGTGGAAGACATTAATTCACCCCTCCACTTT
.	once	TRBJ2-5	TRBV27	CASSQLGGVETQYF	TGTGCCAGTTCCCAACTAGGGGGGGTAGAGACCCAGTACTTC
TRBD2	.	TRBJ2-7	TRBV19	CASSTQGGSSSYEQYF	TGTGCCAGTAGTACCCAGGGCGGGAGCAGCTCCTACGAGCAGTACTTC
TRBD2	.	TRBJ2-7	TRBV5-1	CASSLASLAGNEQYF	TGCGCCAGCAGCTTGGCGTCTCTAGCGGGAAACGAGCAGTACTTC
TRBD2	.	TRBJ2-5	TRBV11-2	CASSRGTRTRTQYF	TGTGCCAGCAGCCGAGGGACTAGGACGAGGACCCAGTACTTC
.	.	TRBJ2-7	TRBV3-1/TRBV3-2	CASSQEGEFEQYF	TGTGCCAGCAGCCAAGAAGGAGAGTTCGAGCAGTACTTC
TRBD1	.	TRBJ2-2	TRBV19	CASSISTGGWNTGELFF	TGTGCCAGTAGTATATCAACAGGGGGATGGAACACCGGGGAGCTGTTTTTT
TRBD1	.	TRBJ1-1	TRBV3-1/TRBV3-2	CASSHGQGYTEAFF	TGTGCCAGCAGCCATGGACAGGGTTACACTGAAGCTTTCTTT
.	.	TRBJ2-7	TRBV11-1	CASSPIGPAYEQYF	TGTGCCAGCAGCCCGATTGGGCCGGCCTACGAGCAGTACTTC
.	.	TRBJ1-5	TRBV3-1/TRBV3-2	CASSQFGGDQPQHF	TGTGCCAGCAGCCAATTTGGAGGAGATCAGCCCCAGCATTTT
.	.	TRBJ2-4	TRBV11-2	CASSPARGENIQYF	TGTGCCAGCAGCCCAGCTCGCGGGGAAAACATTCAGTACTTC
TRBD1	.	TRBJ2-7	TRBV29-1	CSVYGDRGSYEQYF	TGCAGCGTTTATGGGGACAGGGGCTCCTACGAGCAGTACTTC
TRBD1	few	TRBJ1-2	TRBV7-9	CASSLGTAYLDYGYTF	TGTGCCAGCAGCTTGGGGACAGCCTATTTAGACTATGGCTACACCTTC
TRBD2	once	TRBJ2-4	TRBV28	CASSLEQREGIQYF	TGTGCCAGCAGTTTAGAGCAGCGGGAAGGCATTCAGTACTTC
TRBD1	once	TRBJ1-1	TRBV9	CASNQGGNTEAFF	TGTGCCAGCAACCAGGGGGGGAACACTGAAGCTTTCTTT
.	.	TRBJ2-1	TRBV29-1	CSVEAAGRTYNEQFF	TGCAGCGTTGAAGCGGCAGGGAGGACCTACAATGAGCAGTTCTTC
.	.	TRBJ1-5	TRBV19	CASRTDSRPEAQHF	TGTGCCAGTAGGACTGACAGTCGACCTGAAGCCCAGCATTTT
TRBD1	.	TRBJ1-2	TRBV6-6	CASSYGQGGGGYTF	TGTGCCAGCAGTTACGGACAGGGGGGAGGCGGCTACACCTTC
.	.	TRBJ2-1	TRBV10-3	CAISESLRNSYNEQFF	TGTGCCATCAGTGAGTCTTTGCGGAACTCCTACAATGAGCAGTTCTTC
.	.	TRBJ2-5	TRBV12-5	CASGLSGGETQYF	TGTGCTAGTGGTTTGTCGGGGGGCGAGACCCAGTACTTC
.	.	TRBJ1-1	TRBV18	CASSQGSTEAFF	TGTGCCAGCTCGCAGGGAAGTACTGAAGCTTTCTTT
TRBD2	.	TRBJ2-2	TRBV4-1	CASSHRTSGRAYDTGELFF	TGCGCCAGCAGCCACCGGACTAGCGGGAGGGCCTATGACACCGGGGAGCTGTTTTTT
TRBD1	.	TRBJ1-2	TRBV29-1	CSVERVQGAKSGYTF	TGCAGCGTTGAAAGGGTACAGGGGGCAAAGTCTGGCTACACCTTC
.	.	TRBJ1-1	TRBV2	CASSEIRGNTEAFF	TGTGCCAGCAGTGAAATCCGGGGAAACACTGAAGCTTTCTTT
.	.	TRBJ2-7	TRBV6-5	CASSYFRAGHYEQYF	TGTGCCAGCAGCTACTTTAGAGCGGGCCACTACGAGCAGTACTTC
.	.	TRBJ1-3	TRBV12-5	CASGLLLGHPSGNTIYF	TGTGCTAGTGGTTTGCTACTGGGACACCCCTCTGGAAACACCATATATTTT
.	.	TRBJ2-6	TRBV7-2	CASSLEAVAAGANVLTF	TGTGCCAGCAGCTTAGAAGCGGTGGCGGCTGGGGCCAACGTCCTGACTTTC
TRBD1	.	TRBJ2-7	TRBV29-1	CSVEPRTGHEQYF	TGCAGCGTTGAGCCCCGGACAGGGCACGAGCAGTACTTC
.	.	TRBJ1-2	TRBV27	CASSPTLSRYGYTF	TGTGCCAGCAGTCCCACCCTGTCCAGATATGGCTACACCTTC
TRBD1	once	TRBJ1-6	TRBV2	CASSVGQELDSPLHF	TGTGCCAGCAGTGTGGGACAGGAGCTGGATTCACCCCTCCACTTT
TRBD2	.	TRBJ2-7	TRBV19	CASSMSSGSSYEQYF	TGTGCCAGTAGTATGAGTAGCGGGAGCTCCTACGAGCAGTACTTC
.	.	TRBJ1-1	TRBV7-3	CASSPSGGEGAFF	TGTGCCAGCAGCCCTTCGGGGGGCGAGGGAGCTTTCTTT
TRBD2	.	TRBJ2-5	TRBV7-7	CASSLAPRGGETQYF	TGTGCTAGCAGCTTGGCCCCGCGGGGAGGGGAGACCCAGTACTTC